The 28 T cell receptor beta chains below were found in one sample sequenced in a study of OX40 agonist ivuxolimab in advanced cancers. The table came from immunoSEQ multiplex PCR; TCRdb's copy has only in-frame clones and leaves some out. The sample lists roughly 90,000 clones, about 90% occurring once. The specimen was CD4+ or CD8+ T cells sorted from blood, collected in a trial of the OX40 agonist ivuxolimab. These receptor sequences come from an adult with an advanced solid tumor such as melanoma, head and neck, liver or kidney cancer.

As regards this clone: Other DNA sequences in the same sample also yield this CDR3. This chain connects TRBV11-2 to TRBJ2-7; D ambiguous. The CDR3 sequence is 11 residues long. The V gene lost 1 base and the J gene lost 4 bases, with 2 bases spanning the gap. Germline loops: CDR1 SGHAT, CDR2 FQNNGV. The CDR3 here is CASSLAYEQYF. DNA of the CDR3: TGTGCCAGCAGCTTAGCGTACGAGCAGTACTTC.

V is TRBV19 and J is TRBJ2-1, with 12 bases lining up with TRBD2. The CDR3 is 15 amino acids. The trim removed 6 bases at V and 8 bases at J, leaving 8 bases unmatched. Germline V gene sequence: CDR1 LNHDA, CDR2 SQIVND (reference sequence). DNA for the CDR3: TGTGCCAGTAGGAGGACTAGCGGGGCGGGCGATGAGCAGTTCTTC. Translating gives CASRRTSGAGDEQFF.

The rearrangement uses TRBV6-1 and TRBJ1-5; tentatively, D is TRBD1 (6 bases). V was trimmed by 5 bases and J by 4 bases, leaving 12 bases between them. Germline CDR1 reads MNHNS; CDR2 reads SASEGT. This CDR3 has 14 residues. The CDR3 coding sequence is TGTGCCAGCAGTTCTGACAGGTGGAATCAGCCCCAGCATTTT. As protein: CASSSDRWNQPQHF.

This chain's CDR3 is CASNPGAGLSYEQYF. The DNA for the CDR3 is TGCGCCAGCAACCCGGGGGCTGGACTGAGCTACGAGCAGTACTTC. The chain employs TRBV10-1 and TRBJ2-7, with D possibly being TRBD1 or TRBD2 (6 bases each). Germline V gene sequence: CDR1 WNHNN, CDR2 SYGVQD (reference sequence). Trimming left V 7 bases short and J 3 bases short, with 19 bases between. The CDR3 has 15 amino acids.

Only one count was recorded for this clone. The chain carries TRBV18 and TRBJ1-5; D not certain. Germline CDR1 KGHSH, CDR2 LQKENI. V lost 4 bases and J lost 2, with 9 bases in between. This CDR3 contains 14 residues. The chain's CDR3 is CASSLGRGNQPQHF. CDR3 in DNA: TGTGCCAGCTCACTTGGACGAGGCAATCAGCCCCAGCATTTT.

V gene TRBV11-2 combines with J gene TRBJ2-5, with 8 positions matching TRBD1. CDR3 length: 14 amino acids. The V segment lost 4 bases and the J segment 5 bases; nucleotides outside the gene matches: 6. Per the germline V gene, CDR1 is SGHAT and CDR2 is FQNNGV. The CDR3 DNA reads TGTGCCAGCAGCTCCGGACAGGGTCGTGAGACCCAGTACTTC. Protein product: CASSSGQGRETQYF.

J is TRBJ1-4 and V is TRBV28, with 7 bases matching TRBD1. CDR3 length equals 14 residues. CDR1 is MDHEN and CDR2 is SYDVKM in the germline V gene. Trimming cost V 6 bases and J 6 bases; bases outside gene matches: 7. Here the CDR3 reads CASSPGQQDEKLFF. The CDR3 DNA sequence: TGTGCCAGCAGCCCGGGACAGCAAGATGAAAAACTGTTTTTT.

The chain employs TRBV10-3 and TRBJ2-5; D might be TRBD1 or TRBD2, each matching 5 bases. The CDR3 loop spans 15 amino acids. Germline V CDR1 and CDR2: ENHRY, SYGVKD. V shed 7 bases and J shed 1 base, with 16 bases lying between them. CDR3 residues: CAINSGTTLQETQYF. In DNA, the CDR3 is TGTGCCATCAATTCCGGGACCACTCTCCAAGAGACCCAGTACTTC.

The rearrangement joins TRBV6-5 to TRBJ2-2; TRBD1 matches at 7 bases. Germline lookup yields CDR1 MNHEY and CDR2 SVGAGI. The ends lost 7 bases at V and 4 bases at J; junction bases unmatched: 6. The CDR3 is 14 amino acids. The CDR3 sequence is CASTMGQITGELFF. The CDR3 DNA sequence: TGTGCCAGCACTATGGGACAGATCACCGGGGAGCTGTTTTTT.

This clone was counted between two and nine times. The chain uses TRBV19 and TRBJ1-1, with D uncertain. CDR3 length equals 20 residues. With 3 bases removed from V and 3 bases from J, the gap between germline ends came to 29 bases. Germline V gene lookup returns CDR1 LNHDA and CDR2 SQIVND (reference sequence). CDR3 nucleotides: TGTGCCAGTAGTATTAGGTTGATTAGGGCGTTCCTATCCGCCGACACTGAAGCTTTCTTT. Translating it yields CASSIRLIRAFLSADTEAFF.

The V gene is TRBV5-1, the J gene TRBJ1-3, with D perhaps matching TRBD1 (5 bases). This CDR3 region has 16 residues. V lost 3 bases, J lost 1 base, and 14 bases lay in between. Germline values: CDR1 SGHRS, CDR2 YFSETQ. CDR3 in amino acids: CASSSIVQGSGNTIYF. DNA of the CDR3: TGCGCCAGCAGCTCCATAGTTCAGGGATCTGGAAACACCATATATTTT. Together with reference TRBV5-1 and TRBJ1-3, the CDR3 gives the full variable domain: KAGVTQTPRYLIKTRGQQVTLSCSPISGHRSVSWYQQTPGQGLQFLFEYFSETQRNKGNFPGRFSGRQFSNSRSEMNVSTLELGDSALYLCASSSIVQGSGNTIYFGEGSWLTVV.

The chain is built from TRBV7-9 and TRBJ1-4; a possible D gene is TRBD1 (5 bases). Germline values: CDR1 SEHNR, CDR2 FQNEAQ (reference sequence). This CDR3 has 13 residues. The CDR3 sequence is CAGRGRMGEKLFF. CDR3 nucleotides: TGTGCGGGACGGGGCCGTATGGGTGAAAAACTGTTTTTT. Combining the CDR3 with reference TRBV7-9 and TRBJ1-4 gives the whole variable domain DTGVSQNPRHKITKRGQNVTFRCDPISEHNRLYWYRQTLGQGPEFLTYFQNEAQLEKSRLLSDRFSAERPKGSFSTLEIQRTEQGDSAMYLCAGRGRMGEKLFFGSGTQLSVL.

This chain connects TRBV30 to TRBJ1-2; 8 bases map to TRBD1. This CDR3 spans 14 amino acids. The germline V gene has CDR1 GTSNPN and CDR2 SVGIG (reference sequence). V shed 3 bases and J 4 bases; nucleotides not matched to a gene: 7. CDR3 DNA sequence: TGTGCCTGGAGAGGACAGGGCTTGATCTATGGCTACACCTTC. Amino acid sequence: CAWRGQGLIYGYTF.

This chain connects TRBV10-1 to TRBJ2-2; D may match TRBD1 or TRBD2 (6 bases each). CDR3 length equals 14 residues. Germline V gene lookup returns CDR1 WNHNN and CDR2 SYGVQD (reference sequence). V was clipped by 5 bases and J by 6 bases, with 13 bases between them. Here the CDR3 reads CASSSRGDSGELFF. In DNA, the CDR3 is TGCGCCAGCAGTTCGAGGGGGGATTCCGGGGAGCTGTTTTTT.

This clone was seen only once. The chain combines TRBV11-2 with TRBJ2-2; TRBD1 is a possible D gene (5 bases). Trimming removed 3 bases from V and 0 bases from J, with 8 bases in between. The CDR3 spans 15 residues. Germline lookup yields CDR1 SGHAT and CDR2 FQNNGV. CDR3 region: CASSFLGPNTGELFF. The CDR3, as DNA: TGTGCCAGCAGCTTCCTGGGGCCGAACACCGGGGAGCTGTTTTTT. The variable domain in full, with the rest retrieved from reference TRBV11-2 and TRBJ2-2, is EAGVAQSPRYKIIEKRQSVAFWCNPISGHATLYWYQQILGQGPKLLIQFQNNGVVDDSQLPKDRFSAERLKGVDSTLKIQPAKLEDSAVYLCASSFLGPNTGELFFGEGSRLTVL.

The V and J genes are TRBV6-6 and TRBJ2-2; D might be TRBD2 (5 bases). Germline CDR1 MNHNY, CDR2 SVGAGI (reference sequence). Between the trimmed V and J ends, which lost 3 bases and 5 bases, there was a span of 16 bases. The CDR3 runs 16 residues. The CDR3 DNA is TGTGCCAGCAGTTATAGGGCTAACTCGGGGACCGGGGAGCTGTTTTTT. Residues: CASSYRANSGTGELFF.

The chain has TRBV7-2 and TRBJ2-7; 8 nucleotides align to TRBD2. The ends lost 8 bases at V and 0 bases at J; junction bases unmatched: 6. The CDR3 is 14 residues long. Germline V gene data show CDR1 as SGHTA and CDR2 as FQGNSA. CDR3 coding DNA: TGTGCCAGCTCAAGACTAGCGAACTCCTACGAGCAGTACTTC. Its protein is CASSRLANSYEQYF.

The chain employs TRBV28 and TRBJ1-1; D remains unclear. The germline gives CDR1 MDHEN, CDR2 SYDVKM. This CDR3 comprises 17 residues. V lost 1 base and J lost 1, with 16 bases in between. In DNA, the CDR3 is TGTGCCAGCAGTTTATTGGGCCCAGGAATCGGGAACACTGAAGCTTTCTTT. This translates into CASSLLGPGIGNTEAFF.

This clone was seen a few times. This sequence joins TRBV2 and TRBJ2-7, with 9 bases lining up with TRBD1. J lost 4 bases, V lost 6 bases, and 10 bases had no gene match. Germline loops: CDR1 SNHLY, CDR2 FYNNEI. There are 15 residues in the CDR3. CDR3 sequence reads: CASRGIGTGQYEQYF. The CDR3 DNA is TGTGCCAGCAGGGGTATTGGGACAGGGCAATACGAGCAGTACTTC. Supplemented by reference TRBV2 and TRBJ2-7, the full variable domain reads EPEVTQTPSHQVTQMGQEVILRCVPISNHLYFYWYRQILGQKVEFLVSFYNNEISEKSEIFDDQFSVERPDGSNFTLKIRSTKLEDSAMYFCASRGIGTGQYEQYFGPGTRLTVT.

The chain employs TRBV5-1 and TRBJ2-1; D could derive from TRBD1 or TRBD2 (5 bases each). CDR3 length equals 15 residues. Trimming took 6 bases from V and 2 from J, leaving 15 bases between them. Germline CDR1 reads SGHRS; CDR2 reads YFSETQ. The CDR3: CASIESPGPYNEQFF. Written as DNA, the CDR3 is TGCGCCAGCATCGAAAGCCCGGGGCCCTACAATGAGCAGTTCTTC. The whole variable domain, filled in from reference TRBV5-1 and TRBJ2-1, reads KAGVTQTPRYLIKTRGQQVTLSCSPISGHRSVSWYQQTPGQGLQFLFEYFSETQRNKGNFPGRFSGRQFSNSRSEMNVSTLELGDSALYLCASIESPGPYNEQFFGPGTRLTVL.

The V and J genes are TRBV7-2 and TRBJ1-5; TRBD1 agrees at 8 bases. This CDR3 comprises 15 residues. V lost 2 bases, J lost 6 bases, and 6 bases stayed unmatched. Per the germline V gene, CDR1 is SGHTA and CDR2 is FQGNSA. CDR3 amino acids: CASSLIRDRSQPQHF. The CDR3 DNA follows: TGTGCCAGCAGCTTAATCAGGGACAGGAGTCAGCCCCAGCATTTT.

The chain links TRBV6-5 to TRBJ1-2; 8 nucleotides line up with TRBD1. V trimming: 2 bases; J trimming: 3 bases; junction bases outside the gene matches: 2. In germline, CDR1 is MNHEY, CDR2 SVGAGI. CDR3 size: 14 residues. This CDR3 is CASSYQGAHYGYTF. In DNA form, the CDR3 reads TGTGCCAGCAGTTACCAGGGGGCTCACTATGGCTACACCTTC.

V gene TRBV6-5 combines with J gene TRBJ2-7, with 8 bases fitting TRBD2. This CDR3 has 15 residues. CDR1 MNHEY and CDR2 SVGAGI come from the germline V gene. Germline trimming cut 7 bases from V and 4 bases from J; bases unmatched to any gene: 12. CDR3 bases: TGTGCCAGCAAACCACTAAGCGGGGGTACTTACGAGCAGTACTTC. Translation: CASKPLSGGTYEQYF.

This clone was counted many times. The CDR3 spells CAWTPSFGEQFF. CDR3 DNA sequence: TGTGCCTGGACCCCATCGTTTGGTGAGCAGTTCTTC. The genes are TRBV30 and TRBJ2-1, with D unclear. Trimming stripped 4 bases from V and 9 bases from J, with 13 bases between. This CDR3 has 12 residues. Germline lookup yields CDR1 GTSNPN and CDR2 SVGIG (reference sequence).

This clone was found once. The genes are TRBV19 and TRBJ1-4; a weak D match, TRBD1 (5 bases). The germline gives CDR1 LNHDA, CDR2 SQIVND (reference sequence). Trimming left V 6 bases short and J 6 bases short, with 14 bases between. The CDR3 sequence is 14 residues long. The CDR3 loop is CASSGYLGDEKLFF. The CDR3 DNA sequence: TGTGCCAGTAGCGGCTATTTGGGGGATGAAAAACTGTTTTTT.

As DNA, the CDR3 is TGTGCCAGCAGCGACCAATCCCGCGGCACAGATACGCAGTATTTT. It is translated as CASSDQSRGTDTQYF. The chain recombines TRBV9 with TRBJ2-3, with D uncertain. The CDR3 is 15 amino acids. Germline V gene data show CDR1 as SGDLS and CDR2 as YYNGEE. V dropped 3 bases and J dropped 1 base, with 12 bases sitting between them.

This clone appeared once. The rearrangement joins TRBV5-1 to TRBJ1-3, with TRBD1 as a possible D gene (5 bases). V was clipped by 3 bases and J by 4 bases, with 8 bases between them. The germline CDR1 and CDR2 sequences are SGHRS and YFSETQ. CDR3 length: 13 residues. This CDR3 reads CASSSDSGNTIYF. DNA of the CDR3: TGCGCCAGCAGCTCCGACAGCGGAAACACCATATATTTT.

The J gene is TRBJ1-5, the V gene TRBV5-8, with 7 bases lining up with TRBD1. V gave up 4 bases and J gave up 10 bases; unmatched junction bases: 8. Per germline, CDR1 SGHTS and CDR2 YDEGEE. The CDR3 length is 13 residues. The CDR3 spells CASSRQGTSPQHF. The CDR3 DNA follows: TGTGCCAGCAGCCGACAGGGCACCAGTCCCCAGCATTTT.